This TCR beta chain was identified during a study of blood T cells in healthy people across ages. Overall study findings and caveats: Possibly confounding the expanded clonotype changes was the fact that donor CMV status was unknown.

Donor samples were obtained from healthy Caucasian individuals from Russia, aged about 6 to 90. On this clonotype itself: What it binds is not known.

The use of a sample-barcoded 5' primer and a J-beta primer mix characterized a second PCR of 7 to 11 cycles. TCRdb used MiXCR to reprocess the 5' RACE reads, holding one entry per CDR3 protein. The table lists about a million distinct CDR3 sequences, roughly 48% of them singletons. Sequencing was performed on blood. The receptor was derived from a man between 25 and 39 years old in good health.

Here the CDR3 reads CASSHWSRGADTQYF. In nucleotides, the CDR3 is TGCGCCAGCAGCCACTGGTCCCGAGGAGCAGATACGCAGTATTTT. The V gene is TRBV4-1, the J gene TRBJ2-3, with D hard to call. This CDR3 comprises 15 residues. V was pared by 3 bases and J by 4 bases, with 14 bases between. Germline V gene lookup returns CDR1 MGHRA and CDR2 YSYEKL.